What follows are 2 T cell receptor beta chains derived from one specimen sequenced in a study of cytomegalovirus exposure and HLA in healthy donors. Clones were read by immunoSEQ multiplex PCR, and TCRdb kept only the in-frame ones, dropping some. Seen here are 250,000 to 400,000 clones, around 90% observed once, and the top ten hold approximately 0.95%. Sequencing used PBMCs. The receptors here all came from a man in his thirties or forties in good health and CMV-seronegative.

J is TRBJ2-2 and V is TRBV29-1; TRBD2 aligns across 15 bases. This CDR3 has 18 residues. Germline lookup yields CDR1 SQVTM and CDR2 ANQGSEA. Losses at the gene ends were 0 bases for V and 4 bases for J; bases not matched to a gene: 6. For the CDR3, the DNA is TGCAGCGTTGAAGATGGGACTAGCGGGGGGTTTGGCACCGGGGAGCTGTTTTTT. Its protein product is CSVEDGTSGGFGTGELFF.

This clone was found a few times. The chain's CDR3 is CASSEGRDNYGYTF. CDR3 in DNA: TGTGCCAGCAGTGAAGGGCGGGACAACTATGGCTACACCTTC. This rearrangement joins TRBV6-1 to TRBJ1-2; weak D call: TRBD1 (5 bases). There are 14 residues in the CDR3. Germline V gene sequence: CDR1 MNHNS, CDR2 SASEGT. The V gene lost 1 base and the J gene lost 2 bases, with 8 bases spanning the gap.